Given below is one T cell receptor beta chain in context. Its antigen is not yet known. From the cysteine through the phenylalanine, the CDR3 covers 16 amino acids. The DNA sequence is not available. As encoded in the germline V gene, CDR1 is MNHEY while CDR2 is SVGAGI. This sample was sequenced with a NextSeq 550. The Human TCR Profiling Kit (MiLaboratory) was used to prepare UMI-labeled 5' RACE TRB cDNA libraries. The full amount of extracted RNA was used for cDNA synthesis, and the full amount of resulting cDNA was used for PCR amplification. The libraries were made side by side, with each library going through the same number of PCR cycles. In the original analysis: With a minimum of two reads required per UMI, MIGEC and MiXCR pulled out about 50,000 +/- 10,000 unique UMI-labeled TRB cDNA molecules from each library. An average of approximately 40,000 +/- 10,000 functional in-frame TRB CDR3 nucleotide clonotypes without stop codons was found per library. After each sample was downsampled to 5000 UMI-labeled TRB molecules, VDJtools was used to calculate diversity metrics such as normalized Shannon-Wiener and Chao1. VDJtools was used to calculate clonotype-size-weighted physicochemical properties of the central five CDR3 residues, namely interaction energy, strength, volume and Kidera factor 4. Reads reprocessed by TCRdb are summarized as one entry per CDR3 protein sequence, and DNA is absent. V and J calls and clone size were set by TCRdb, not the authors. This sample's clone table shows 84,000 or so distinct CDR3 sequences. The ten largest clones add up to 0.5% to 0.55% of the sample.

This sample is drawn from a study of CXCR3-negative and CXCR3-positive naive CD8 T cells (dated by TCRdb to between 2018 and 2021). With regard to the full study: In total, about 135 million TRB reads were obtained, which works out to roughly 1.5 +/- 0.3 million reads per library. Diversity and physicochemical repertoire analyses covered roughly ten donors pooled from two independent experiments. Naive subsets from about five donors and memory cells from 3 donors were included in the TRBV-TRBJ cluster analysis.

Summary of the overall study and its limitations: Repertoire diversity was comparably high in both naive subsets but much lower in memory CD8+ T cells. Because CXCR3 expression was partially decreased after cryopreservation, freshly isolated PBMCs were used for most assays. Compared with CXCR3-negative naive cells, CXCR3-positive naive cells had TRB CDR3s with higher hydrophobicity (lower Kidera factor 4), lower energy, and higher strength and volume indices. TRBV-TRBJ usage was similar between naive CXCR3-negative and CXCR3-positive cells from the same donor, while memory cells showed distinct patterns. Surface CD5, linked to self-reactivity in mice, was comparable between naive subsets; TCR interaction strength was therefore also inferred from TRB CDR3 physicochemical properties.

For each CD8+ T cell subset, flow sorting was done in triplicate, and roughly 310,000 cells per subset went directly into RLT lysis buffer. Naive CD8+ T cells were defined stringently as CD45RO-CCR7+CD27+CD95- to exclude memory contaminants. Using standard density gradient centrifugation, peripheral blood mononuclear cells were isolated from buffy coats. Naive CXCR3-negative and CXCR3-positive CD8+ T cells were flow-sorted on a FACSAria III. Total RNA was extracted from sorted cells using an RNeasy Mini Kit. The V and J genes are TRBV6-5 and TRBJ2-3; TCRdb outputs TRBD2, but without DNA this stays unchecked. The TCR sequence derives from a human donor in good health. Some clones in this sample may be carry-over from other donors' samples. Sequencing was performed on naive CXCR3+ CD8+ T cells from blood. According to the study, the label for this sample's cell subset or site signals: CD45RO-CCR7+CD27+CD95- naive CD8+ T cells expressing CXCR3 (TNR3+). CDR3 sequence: CASSFSLMGGLDTQYF.